This T cell receptor (beta chain) was found in a study of blood T cell repertoires in COVID-19. The overall study: Italy, Spain and the United States were the sources of the convalescent and acute COVID-19 samples. T cells, B-cell-depleted T cells, or PBMCs provided the cDNA or gDNA that served as material.

There are 15 residues in the CDR3. CDR1 and CDR2 (germline): KGHSH, LQKENI. The J segment lost 7 bases and the V segment lost 5 bases, leaving 5 bases of the junction unmatched. Original processing methods: By means of reference gene primer amplification, nucleated cell counts were estimated. Only in-frame clones appear in the TCRdb table, and some are missing; sequencing was by immunoSEQ multiplex PCR. That table gives V, J and clone size, and the DNA gave D and trimming. The sample has some 89,000 clones; roughly nine tenths are singletons. V and J are TRBV18 and TRBJ1-4; 12 positions match TRBD1. The sequencing input was peripheral blood. This TCR was sampled from a man in his fifties or sixties with acute or convalescent COVID-19. CDR3: CASSSGQGAGEKLFF. The CDR3 DNA is TGTGCCAGCTCATCGGGACAGGGGGCTGGTGAAAAACTGTTTTTT.